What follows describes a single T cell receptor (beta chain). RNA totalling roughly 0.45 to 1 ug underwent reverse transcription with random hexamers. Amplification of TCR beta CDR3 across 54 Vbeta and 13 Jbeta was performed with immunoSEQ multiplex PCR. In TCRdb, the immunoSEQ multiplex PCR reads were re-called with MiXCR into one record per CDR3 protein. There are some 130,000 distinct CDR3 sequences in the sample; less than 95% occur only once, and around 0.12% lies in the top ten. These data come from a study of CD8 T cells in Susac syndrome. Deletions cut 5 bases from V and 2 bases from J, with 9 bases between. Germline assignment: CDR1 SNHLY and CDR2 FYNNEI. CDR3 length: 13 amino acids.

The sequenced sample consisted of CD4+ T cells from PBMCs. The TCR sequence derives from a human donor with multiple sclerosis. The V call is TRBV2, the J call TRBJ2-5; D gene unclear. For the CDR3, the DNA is TGTGCCAGCAGTCCCAGCACGCAAGAGACCCAGTACTTC. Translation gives CASSPSTQETQYF.